This TCR beta chain comes out of a study of human T cells and chemical hapten exposure. Study-wide points: Expanded TCRs clustered into significantly more large CDR3 similarity groups than controls, the analysis revealed.

TCRdb re-called the RACE reads with MiXCR, one entry per CDR3 protein. The sample yields 75,000 to 100,000 distinct CDR3 sequences, 9% to 9.5% seen once. Described time point: patch test 2, 6 weeks after DPC sensitization. The treatment is: therapeutic diphenylcyclopropenone sensitization with weekly scalp DPC. Comment on this clonotype: The antigen is not known.

The CDR3 totals 13 residues. Germline V gene sequence: CDR1 MGHRA, CDR2 YSYEKL. Losses at the gene ends were 0 bases for V and 10 bases for J; bases not matched to a gene: 4. The J gene is TRBJ1-1, the V gene TRBV4-1, with 8 positions matching TRBD1. The sequence was obtained from a woman aged 40 to 49 with alopecia areata. Some clones in this sample may be carry-over from other donors' samples. This material consisted of whole blood, taken in connection with sensitization to the hapten diphenylcyclopropenone (DPC). CDR3 sequence: CASSQDRQGAAFF. CDR3 nucleotide sequence: TGCGCCAGCAGCCAAGACCGGCAGGGGGCAGCTTTCTTT.